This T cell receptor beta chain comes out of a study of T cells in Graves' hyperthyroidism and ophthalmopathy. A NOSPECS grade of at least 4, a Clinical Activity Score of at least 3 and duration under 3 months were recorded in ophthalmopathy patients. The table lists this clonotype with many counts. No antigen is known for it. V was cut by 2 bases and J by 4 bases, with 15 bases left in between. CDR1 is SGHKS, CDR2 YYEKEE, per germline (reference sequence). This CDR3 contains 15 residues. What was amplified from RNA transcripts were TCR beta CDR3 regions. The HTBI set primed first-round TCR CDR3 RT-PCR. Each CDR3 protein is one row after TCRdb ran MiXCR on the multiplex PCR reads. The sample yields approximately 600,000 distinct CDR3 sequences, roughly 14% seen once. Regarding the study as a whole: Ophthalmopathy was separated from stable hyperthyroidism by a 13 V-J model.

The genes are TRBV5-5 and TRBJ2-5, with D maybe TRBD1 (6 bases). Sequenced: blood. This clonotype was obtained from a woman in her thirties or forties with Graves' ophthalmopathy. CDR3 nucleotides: TGTGCCAGCAGCTTAAGTACAGGGTTGGGAGAGACCCAGTACTTC. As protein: CASSLSTGLGETQYF.